This TCR beta chain emerged from a study of T-cell reconstitution after alpha-beta-depleted transplantation in children. Unique molecular identifiers were built into the TCRbeta library. From the PCR reads, TCRdb called clonotypes with MiXCR, one entry per CDR3 protein. The data contain around 370,000 distinct CDR3 sequences, about 9.3% of them singletons. The CDR3 spans 15 residues. With 4 bases clipped from V and 6 bases from J, the junction kept 9 bases outside the gene matches. The germline CDR1 and CDR2 sequences are SEHNR and FQNEAQ (reference sequence). Only a few counts were recorded for this clonotype.

The V and J genes are TRBV7-9 and TRBJ2-3; TRBD2 agrees at 8 bases. This clonotype was sampled from a human donor who donated a stem cell graft to a child with acute lymphoblastic leukemia. This specimen was PBMCs from the stem cell graft donor, taken from the stem cell graft. The CDR3 region is CASSSPGLVADTQYF. CDR3 DNA: TGTGCCAGCAGCTCCCCGGGACTAGTCGCCGATACGCAGTATTTT.